Each of the 30 T cell receptor beta chains below was sequenced from the same sample in a study of T cells of healthy individuals (dated by TCRdb to 2016 to 2019). Library preparation employed 5' RACE. The sequencer listed for this sample is Illumina MiSeq. The public sequencing data were trimmed at Q25 with fastp and processed into clonotypes with MiXCR by TCRdb, which kept only in-frame beta chains. Entries that share a CDR3 protein sequence are merged under the most common genes and DNA. In all, the sample holds approximately 52,000 distinct CDR3 sequences, and about 14% of those were seen once. 15% to 20% of the sample is taken by the ten largest. The source of these receptors is a human donor in good health.

This clonotype has a handful of counts. The CDR3 sequence is CASRLAGAPAETQYF. The CDR3 DNA follows: TGCGCCAGCAGACTAGCGGGGGCCCCCGCAGAGACCCAGTACTTC. The chain couples TRBV5-1 to TRBJ2-5; 11 nucleotides align to TRBD2. V dropped 5 bases and J dropped 4; count of bases not matched to a gene: 7. The V gene's germline CDR1 is SGHRS and CDR2 YFSETQ. This CDR3 has 15 amino acids.

The rearrangement joins TRBV7-2 to TRBJ2-1; D is perhaps TRBD2 (7 bases). The CDR3 runs 16 residues. V lost 3 bases to trimming and J lost 4 bases, with 16 bases between them. CDR1 SGHTA and CDR2 FQGNSA come from the germline V gene. CDR3 protein: CASSFGRAGAYNEQFF. In DNA form, the CDR3 reads TGTGCCAGCAGCTTCGGGCGGGCGGGGGCTTACAATGAGCAGTTCTTC. Full variable domain (rest looked up from reference TRBV7-2 and TRBJ2-1): GAGVSQSPSNKVTEKGKDVELRCDPISGHTALYWYRQSLGQGLEFLIYFQGNSAPDKSGLPSDRFSAERTGGSVSTLTIQRTQQEDSAVYLCASSFGRAGAYNEQFFGPGTRLTVL.

Ten or more counts support this clonotype. This chain connects TRBV7-8 to TRBJ1-1; D uncertain. V gave up 1 base and J gave up 5 bases, with 8 bases separating them. CDR1 and CDR2 (germline): SGHVS, FQNEAQ. CDR3 size: 13 residues. CDR3 sequence reads: CASSLGLGTEAFF. The CDR3 DNA reads TGTGCCAGCAGCTTAGGGCTCGGGACTGAAGCTTTCTTT.

This clonotype appeared a few times. The V call is TRBV7-9, the J call TRBJ2-3; 11 bases fit TRBD2. Trimming removed 5 bases from V and 6 bases from J; junction bases left unmatched: 7. Germline V lookup: CDR1 SEHNR, CDR2 FQNEAQ (reference sequence). The CDR3 is 15 residues long. CDR3 nucleotide sequence: TGTGCCAGCAGCCTCTTAGCGGGGGGGCCGGATACGCAGTATTTT. It yields the protein CASSLLAGGPDTQYF.

With regard to this clonotype: A much larger clone differs from this one at a single base, so this may be a read error. This chain links TRBV12-3 or TRBV12-4 with TRBJ2-1; 8 nucleotides match TRBD2. This CDR3 comprises 13 residues. CDR3 bases: TGTGCCAGCAGGCGCGGGGGGCTATATGAGCGGTTCTTC. Translating gives CASRRGGLYERFF.

This clonotype was counted ten times or more. The gene calls are TRBV20-1 and TRBJ2-1, with 8 bases identical to TRBD2. With V trimmed by 7 bases and J by 7 bases, 9 bases remained unmatched. This CDR3 is 13 amino acids long. Germline V lookup: CDR1 DFQATT, CDR2 SNEGSKA (reference sequence). The CDR3 sequence: CSGTTSAPNEQFF. As DNA, the CDR3 is TGCAGTGGGACGACTAGCGCCCCTAATGAGCAGTTCTTC.

At least ten counts were recorded for this clonotype. The germline gene is not matched at one end of the junction; a read error may be the cause. The chain has TRBV13 and TRBJ2-1; 9 bases line up with TRBD2. The CDR3 loop spans 15 amino acids. Germline V lookup: CDR1 PRHDT, CDR2 FYEKMQ (reference sequence). CDR3 coding DNA: TGTGCCAGCAGCCCGATATTCTGGCCGAGCGGGGGGCCTAATTGG. Translated: CASSPIFWPSGGPNW.

The V call is TRBV24-1, the J call TRBJ1-1; 8 bases are a match to TRBD1. The CDR3 is 13 residues long. CDR1 and CDR2 from the germline V gene are KGHDR and SFDVKD. The ends lost 8 bases at V and 4 bases at J; junction bases unmatched: 5. The CDR3 region is CATTAQGGTEAFF. CDR3 nucleotide sequence: TGTGCCACCACCGCACAGGGGGGCACTGAAGCTTTCTTT.

In this sample, this clonotype turned up many times. The chain employs TRBV20-1 and TRBJ2-3; 7 nucleotides agree with TRBD2. CDR1 DFQATT and CDR2 SNEGSKA come from the germline V gene (reference sequence). Trimming took 3 bases from V and 3 from J; bases not matched to a gene: 15. The CDR3 length is 17 residues. The chain's CDR3 is CSASGVSRESATDTQYF. The CDR3 DNA reads TGCAGTGCTAGTGGCGTCTCGCGGGAGAGTGCTACAGATACGCAGTATTTT.

The chain couples TRBV9 to TRBJ1-1; D ambiguous. The CDR3 is 13 residues long. With 3 bases removed from V and 5 bases from J, the gap between germline ends came to 11 bases. Germline CDR1 reads SGDLS; CDR2 reads YYNGEE. This chain's CDR3 is CASSGSRKTEAFF. DNA of the CDR3: TGTGCCAGCAGCGGATCAAGGAAAACTGAAGCTTTCTTT.

The chain carries TRBV7-2 and TRBJ1-2, with D hard to call. Deletions cut 3 bases from V and 4 bases from J, with 15 bases between. There are 15 residues in the CDR3. Germline assignment: CDR1 SGHTA and CDR2 FQGNSA. CDR3 protein: CASSLREGGVYGYTF. The DNA for the CDR3 is TGTGCCAGCAGCTTGCGGGAGGGTGGGGTCTATGGCTACACCTTC.

The V and J genes are TRBV7-9 and TRBJ1-6; TRBD1 might be the D (6 bases). CDR1 SEHNR and CDR2 FQNEAQ come from the germline V gene (reference sequence). There are 15 residues in the CDR3. The V end was cut by 3 bases, the J end by 7 bases, with 13 bases between. CDR3 coding DNA: TGTGCCAGCAGCTTCGGACAGCTCCCGAATTCACCCCTCCACTTT. Its translation is CASSFGQLPNSPLHF.

This clonotype was found a few times. The V and J genes are TRBV6-5 and TRBJ1-2; no definite D call. The length of the CDR3 is 15 residues. V was cut by 0 bases and J by 9 bases, with 17 bases left in between. From germline, CDR1 is MNHEY and CDR2 SVGAGI. The CDR3 nucleotides read TGTGCCAGCAGTTACTCGAGTGGGTCGAGGGTGAGCTACACCTTC. It encodes CASSYSSGSRVSYTF.

This clonotype came up a few times. V is TRBV12-5 and J is TRBJ1-2; D not resolved. The V gene's germline CDR1 is LGHNT and CDR2 FRNRAP. This CDR3 has 13 residues. Trimming left V 2 bases short and J 1 base short, with 5 bases between. The CDR3 nucleotides read TGTGCTAGTGGTTTGTTAAATAACTATGGCTACACCTTC. Its protein is CASGLLNNYGYTF.

In this sample, this clonotype turned up many times. The genes are TRBV5-6 and TRBJ2-1; 10 bases line up with TRBD2. Germline CDR1 reads SGHDT; CDR2 reads YYEEEE. This CDR3 region has 16 residues. V was clipped by 0 bases and J by 5 bases; unmatched bases: 5. The CDR3 reads CASSLVGLAADNEQFF. The CDR3 DNA reads TGTGCCAGCAGCTTGGTAGGACTAGCGGCCGACAATGAGCAGTTCTTC.

The chain couples TRBV5-1 to TRBJ1-1, with D unclear. The germline gives CDR1 SGHRS, CDR2 YFSETQ. This CDR3 has 12 amino acids. V dropped 6 bases and J dropped 3 bases, with 9 bases sitting between them. The chain's CDR3 is CASNGGDTEAFF. CDR3 DNA: TGCGCCAGCAATGGCGGGGACACTGAAGCTTTCTTT.

The V call is TRBV5-5, the J call TRBJ2-5, with a weak D call TRBD2 (6 bases). The CDR3 has 14 amino acids. V lost 0 bases and J lost 4, with 10 bases in between. Per the germline V gene, CDR1 is SGHKS and CDR2 is YYEKEE (reference sequence). CDR3 nucleotide sequence: TGTGCCAGCAGCTTGGATGCGGGGATAGAGACCCAGTACTTC. Protein sequence: CASSLDAGIETQYF.

This clonotype was recorded a few times. V usage is TRBV10-3 and J usage is TRBJ1-3; TRBD1 might be the D (5 bases). Trimming removed 0 bases from V and 2 bases from J, with 8 bases in between. The germline V gene has CDR1 ENHRY and CDR2 SYGVKD. CDR3 length: 15 amino acids. CDR3 loop: CAISESIRAGNTIYF. The CDR3, as DNA: TGTGCCATCAGTGAGTCGATCAGGGCTGGAAACACCATATATTTT.

This clonotype was counted between two and nine times. V usage is TRBV19 and J usage is TRBJ2-6; D may be TRBD1 (7 bases). Per the germline V gene, CDR1 is LNHDA and CDR2 is SQIVND (reference sequence). The ends were cut back, 4 bases at V and 0 bases at J, with 10 bases in the middle. The CDR3 is made up of 16 amino acids. CDR3 loop: CASSSGTASGANVLTF. The CDR3 region has the DNA TGTGCCAGTAGTAGCGGGACAGCCTCTGGGGCCAACGTCCTGACTTTC.

This clonotype occurred a few times. The chain recombines TRBV20-1 with TRBJ2-1; D is unresolved. Trimming stripped 3 bases from V and 4 bases from J, with 10 bases between. Germline CDR1 reads DFQATT; CDR2 reads SNEGSKA (reference sequence). This CDR3 comprises 13 residues. As DNA, the CDR3 is TGCAGTGCTAGGACACCCGGGTACAATGAGCAGTTCTTC. Its translation is CSARTPGYNEQFF.

The table lists this clonotype with many counts. V and J are TRBV6-2 or TRBV6-3 and TRBJ2-5, with 8 bases that match TRBD1. Germline V CDR1 and CDR2: MNHEY, SVGEGT. The CDR3 covers 16 residues. With V trimmed by 0 bases and J by 2 bases, 5 bases remained unmatched. The CDR3 spells CASSYSPGQGQETQYF. DNA of the CDR3: TGTGCCAGCAGTTACTCTCCCGGACAGGGACAAGAGACCCAGTACTTC.

The genes are TRBV21-1 and TRBJ2-1; the table's TRBD1 call for D was not verified on the DNA. TRBV21-1 has pseudogene status. The CDR3 totals 17 residues. CDR3 sequence (DNA): TGTGCCAGCAGCATGGGGTCCCAGGGGGCCTCCTACAATGAGCAGTTCTTC. Protein product: CASSMGSQGASYNEQFF.

The sample holds many counts of this clonotype. The chain employs TRBV24-1 and TRBJ2-3, with D maybe TRBD1 (5 bases). The CDR3 loop spans 16 amino acids. The V gene's germline CDR1 is KGHDR and CDR2 SFDVKD. With 0 bases removed from V and 3 bases from J, the gap between germline ends came to 12 bases. The CDR3 nucleotides are TGTGCCACCAGTGATTTGCCCCAGGGCGGAACAGATACGCAGTATTTT. Protein product: CATSDLPQGGTDTQYF.

This clonotype has just one count. V is TRBV30 and J is TRBJ2-5; 11 bases are shared with TRBD2. The trim removed 2 bases at V and 1 base at J, leaving 3 bases unmatched. This CDR3 is 15 amino acids long. The germline gives CDR1 GTSNPN, CDR2 SVGIG (reference sequence). The CDR3 nucleotides are TGTGCCTGGAGTCCGACTAGCGGGATCCAAGAGACCCAGTACTTC. Translation: CAWSPTSGIQETQYF.

There are a few counts of this clonotype. V gene TRBV14 combines with J gene TRBJ1-2, with D uncertain. With 5 bases removed from V and 4 bases from J, the gap between germline ends came to 17 bases. CDR3 size: 15 residues. CDR1 SGHDN and CDR2 FVKESK come from the germline V gene. The CDR3 nucleotides are TGTGCCAGCAGCAATAGACCAAAAGGAGGCTATGGCTACACCTTC. It specifies CASSNRPKGGYGYTF. Full variable domain (missing parts from reference TRBV14 and TRBJ1-2): EAGVTQFPSHSVIEKGQTVTLRCDPISGHDNLYWYRRVMGKEIKFLLHFVKESKQDESGMPNNRFLAERTGGTYSTLKVQPAELEDSGVYFCASSNRPKGGYGYTFGSGTRLTVV.

The V and J genes are TRBV19 and TRBJ1-5; 8 nucleotides match TRBD1. Looked up from germline, CDR1 is LNHDA and CDR2 is SQIVND (reference sequence). J lost 4 bases, V lost 5 bases, and 4 bases had no gene match. The CDR3 totals 14 residues. CDR3 sequence reads: CASSSGGLNQPQHF. The DNA for the CDR3 is TGTGCCAGTAGTTCAGGGGGCCTGAATCAGCCCCAGCATTTT.

There are a few counts of this clonotype. This chain links TRBV24-1 with TRBJ2-1; D unresolved. V lost 3 bases and J lost 0, with 8 bases in between. The CDR3 consists of 15 residues. Looked up from germline, CDR1 is KGHDR and CDR2 is SFDVKD. The CDR3 loop is CATSDRIRSYNEQFF. Written as DNA, the CDR3 is TGTGCCACCAGTGATAGGATCCGCTCCTACAATGAGCAGTTCTTC.

This clonotype has a handful of counts. The chain links TRBV7-2 to TRBJ1-5; 7 nucleotides align to TRBD1. The CDR3 spans 17 residues. The germline V gene has CDR1 SGHTA and CDR2 FQGNSA. Trimming cost V 4 bases and J 0 bases; bases outside gene matches: 9. The DNA of the CDR3 is TGTGCCAGCAGCTCCAGACCGGGACAGAATAGCAATCAGCCCCAGCATTTT. This codes for CASSSRPGQNSNQPQHF.

This clonotype showed up just a few times. The chain has TRBV5-1 and TRBJ2-7, with TRBD1 matching 8 bases. Germline loops: CDR1 SGHRS, CDR2 YFSETQ. Trimming at V came to 2 bases and at J to 4 bases, leaving 8 bases not matched to a gene. The CDR3 is 15 amino acids. The CDR3 nucleotides read TGCGCCAGCAGCTTACGGACAGGGATCGAGTACGAGCAGTACTTC. It translates to CASSLRTGIEYEQYF.

This clonotype was observed a few times. The rearrangement joins TRBV9 to TRBJ2-1, with TRBD1 matching over 11 bases. Per germline, CDR1 SGDLS and CDR2 YYNGEE. CDR3 length: 16 amino acids. Germline trimming cut 4 bases from V and 9 bases from J; bases unmatched to any gene: 12. The CDR3 bases are TGTGCCAGCAGCTTAGACTCGGACAGGGGGCATGGTGAGCAGTTCTTC. It yields the protein CASSLDSDRGHGEQFF.